The 18 T cell receptor beta chains reported below all come from one sample, sequenced in a study of blood T cell repertoires in COVID-19. TCRdb's table, derived via immunoSEQ multiplex PCR, lists solely in-frame clones and lacks some. The sample lists roughly 180,000 clones, roughly 84% occurring once. Specimen: PBMCs or T cells enriched from blood (not recorded which). The receptor source for this set is a man aged 55 to 70 who had recovered from COVID-19.

The chain links TRBV19 to TRBJ1-5, with D possibly TRBD1 on 6 matching bases. Trimming took 5 bases from V and 4 from J, leaving 15 bases between them. The germline gives CDR1 LNHDA, CDR2 SQIVND (reference sequence). This CDR3 region has 15 residues. The CDR3 DNA is TGTGCCAGTAGTCCAAGGGACAAAGGGAATCAGCCCCAGCATTTT. This codes for CASSPRDKGNQPQHF.

V is TRBV28 and J is TRBJ2-3; 14 bases map to TRBD2. Germline V gene data show CDR1 as MDHEN and CDR2 as SYDVKM. CDR3 length equals 18 residues. The V and J ends lost 6 bases and 0 bases, in that order; junction bases with no gene match: 8. The CDR3 nucleotides are TGTGCCAGCAGGAAAGGGACTAGCGGGAGCCCAAGCACAGATACGCAGTATTTT. Translation gives CASRKGTSGSPSTDTQYF. Using reference TRBV28 and TRBJ2-3 for the parts outside the CDR3, the full variable domain is DVKVTQSSRYLVKRTGEKVFLECVQDMDHENMFWYRQDPGLGLRLIYFSYDVKMKEKGDIPEGYSVSREKKERFSLILESASTNQTSMYLCASRKGTSGSPSTDTQYFGPGTRLTVL.

This chain connects TRBV12-3 or TRBV12-4 to TRBJ1-1; weak D call: TRBD1 (5 bases). With 7 bases removed from V and 1 base from J, the gap between germline ends came to 10 bases. The CDR3 length is 13 residues. The chain's CDR3 is CASTRTRNTEAFF. CDR3 nucleotide sequence: TGTGCCAGCACCAGGACACGGAACACTGAAGCTTTCTTT.

CDR3 sequence reads: CASSPPGRGSTDTQYF. In nucleotides, the CDR3 is TGTGCCAGCTCACCACCGGGTCGGGGTAGCACAGATACGCAGTATTTT. The rearrangement joins TRBV18 to TRBJ2-3; D may be TRBD2 (5 bases). The CDR3 has 16 amino acids. Deletions cut 0 bases from V and 0 bases from J, with 10 bases between. The germline V gene has CDR1 KGHSH and CDR2 LQKENI.

V and J are TRBV6-5 and TRBJ1-3; possibly TRBD1 for D (6 bases). V was cut by 6 bases and J by 7 bases, with 13 bases left in between. Germline V lookup: CDR1 MNHEY, CDR2 SVGAGI. The CDR3 consists of 13 residues. Here the CDR3 DNA reads TGTGCCAGCAGCCAGGGACAAGGTAACACCATATATTTT. This translates into CASSQGQGNTIYF.

J is TRBJ2-1 and V is TRBV6-5, with 11 bases matching TRBD2. The germline CDR1 and CDR2 sequences are MNHEY and SVGAGI. Trimming cost V 4 bases and J 3 bases; bases outside gene matches: 2. This CDR3 contains 15 residues. CDR3 DNA sequence: TGTGCCAGCAGTTCCGGGACTAGCGGCTACAATGAGCAGTTCTTC. Translating gives CASSSGTSGYNEQFF.

V usage is TRBV28 and J usage is TRBJ2-7; D remains ambiguous. Germline-derived CDR1 and CDR2 are MDHEN and SYDVKM. The CDR3 is made up of 14 amino acids. Trimming stripped 7 bases from V and 3 bases from J, with 16 bases between. CDR3 protein: CASTRPSGIYEQYF. In nucleotides, the CDR3 is TGTGCCAGCACTAGGCCCTCGGGTATCTACGAGCAGTACTTC. Using reference TRBV28 and TRBJ2-7 for the parts outside the CDR3, the full variable domain is DVKVTQSSRYLVKRTGEKVFLECVQDMDHENMFWYRQDPGLGLRLIYFSYDVKMKEKGDIPEGYSVSREKKERFSLILESASTNQTSMYLCASTRPSGIYEQYFGPGTRLTVT.

The J gene is TRBJ1-1, the V gene TRBV29-1, with TRBD1 matching 8 bases. Germline V lookup: CDR1 SQVTM, CDR2 ANQGSEA. The CDR3 spans 12 residues. Trimming removed 7 bases from V and 3 bases from J; junction bases left unmatched: 4. The CDR3 reads CSATGVYTEAFF. The CDR3 DNA sequence: TGCAGCGCGACAGGGGTATACACTGAAGCTTTCTTT.

This clone came up once. This chain joins TRBV14 and TRBJ1-2, with a weak D call TRBD1 (5 bases). Germline V gene sequence: CDR1 SGHDN, CDR2 FVKESK. V lost 4 bases, J lost 4 bases, and 28 bases lay in between. The CDR3 sequence is 19 residues long. The CDR3 bases are TGTGCCAGCAGCCCCGCGTTCGGGGGGATGGTTGGTCTTAGCTATGGCTACACCTTC. Amino acid sequence: CASSPAFGGMVGLSYGYTF.

The J gene is TRBJ1-1, the V gene TRBV30; 9 bases line up with TRBD1. Germline CDR1 GTSNPN, CDR2 SVGIG (reference sequence). J lost 6 bases, V lost 0 bases, and 8 bases had no gene match. The CDR3 runs 15 residues. CDR3 in amino acids: CAWSVSLQGAAEAFF. CDR3 coding DNA: TGTGCCTGGAGTGTATCTCTACAGGGGGCAGCTGAAGCTTTCTTT.

The genes are TRBV9 and TRBJ2-2, with D maybe TRBD1 (5 bases). The germline CDR1 and CDR2 sequences are SGDLS and YYNGEE. Trimming cost V 1 base and J 2 bases, with 12 bases left between them. The CDR3 contains 16 residues. For the CDR3, the DNA is TGTGCCAGCAGCGTACGGGTCAGGACAAACACCGGGGAGCTGTTTTTT. Residues: CASSVRVRTNTGELFF.

The chain uses TRBV28 and TRBJ2-3; TRBD2 matches 8 bases. CDR1 is MDHEN and CDR2 is SYDVKM in the germline V gene. Unmatched junction bases numbered 11, after V lost 5 bases and J lost 4 bases. This CDR3 has 16 residues. The CDR3 loop reads CASSPHVGLASDTQYF. CDR3 coding DNA: TGTGCCAGCAGTCCCCACGTCGGACTAGCATCAGATACGCAGTATTTT.

The chain joins TRBV7-3 to TRBJ1-6; TRBD1 might be the D (6 bases). Germline V CDR1 and CDR2: SGHTA, FQGTGA. V was pared by 2 bases and J by 9 bases, with 11 bases between. The CDR3 runs 14 residues. As DNA, the CDR3 is TGTGCCAGCAGCTTATTGGGCAGGGGTTCACCCCTCCACTTT. It specifies CASSLLGRGSPLHF. Full variable domain (remainder filled in from reference TRBV7-3 and TRBJ1-6): GAGVSQTPSNKVTEKGKYVELRCDPISGHTALYWYRQSLGQGPEFLIYFQGTGAADDSGLPNDRFFAVRPEGSVSTLKIQRTERGDSAVYLCASSLLGRGSPLHFGNGTRLTVT.

The chain carries TRBV11-2 and TRBJ1-6; D remains ambiguous. V gave up 5 bases and J gave up 14 bases, with 16 bases separating them. The CDR3 has 13 residues. CDR1 is SGHAT, CDR2 FQNNGV, per germline. Here the CDR3 DNA reads TGTGCCAGCAGCCCGCGGGCCTCAAGGGCCCTCCACTTT. Protein sequence: CASSPRASRALHF. The complete variable domain, with remaining parts taken from reference TRBV11-2 and TRBJ1-6, reads EAGVAQSPRYKIIEKRQSVAFWCNPISGHATLYWYQQILGQGPKLLIQFQNNGVVDDSQLPKDRFSAERLKGVDSTLKIQPAKLEDSAVYLCASSPRASRALHFGNGTRLTVT.

V gene TRBV6-5 combines with J gene TRBJ2-7; D not certain. Germline assignment: CDR1 MNHEY and CDR2 SVGAGI. V lost 4 bases and J lost 5, with 9 bases in between. The CDR3 is 12 amino acids. The CDR3 nucleotides are TGTGCCAGCAGTTCTACGATGGACGAGCAGTACTTC. Protein: CASSSTMDEQYF.

The chain combines TRBV28 with TRBJ1-1; 8 bases are shared with TRBD1. V lost 2 bases and J lost 1; bases outside the gene matches: 0. The CDR3 has 14 residues. Germline CDR1 MDHEN, CDR2 SYDVKM. CDR3 sequence (DNA): TGTGCCAGCAGTTTAGGACAGGGGAACACTGAAGCTTTCTTT. It specifies CASSLGQGNTEAFF.

The chain uses TRBV29-1 and TRBJ2-3; possibly TRBD1 for D (6 bases). Germline V gene sequence: CDR1 SQVTM, CDR2 ANQGSEA. V was pared by 3 bases and J by 4 bases, with 14 bases between. The CDR3 is made up of 14 amino acids. The CDR3 DNA sequence: TGCAGCGTTGACAGGGGAATTGTCGCAGATACGCAGTATTTT. This gives the protein CSVDRGIVADTQYF.

This clone showed up just once. The V call is TRBV24-1, the J call TRBJ2-1; no clear D. This CDR3 has 13 residues. Germline assignment: CDR1 KGHDR and CDR2 SFDVKD. V lost 2 bases and J 1 base, leaving 2 bases between the germline ends. The CDR3 DNA is TGTGCCACCAGTGATTCGTCCTACAATGAGCAGTTCTTC. It yields the protein CATSDSSYNEQFF.